The next 25 T cell receptor beta chains were all read from a single sample in a study of CD8+ T cells in alopecia areata. Extracted from the samples, RNA was reverse transcribed into cDNA to serve as the sequencing template. Profiling relied on immunoSEQ multiplex PCR, and the TCRdb table lists in-frame clones only, not all of them. Among some 170,000 clones listed, approximately 65% were seen once. The input for sequencing was CD8+ T cells sorted from blood, taken at week 0. The receptors were sampled from a human donor with alopecia areata.

V gene TRBV29-1 combines with J gene TRBJ1-5; D unclear. V lost 7 bases and J lost 0, with 13 bases in between. This CDR3 contains 14 residues. The germline CDR1 and CDR2 sequences are SQVTM and ANQGSEA. The CDR3 bases are TGCAGCGCCCGCGGCCAGGATAGCAATCAGCCCCAGCATTTT. Its protein is CSARGQDSNQPQHF.

The chain joins TRBV6-1 to TRBJ2-7, with unresolved D. V gave up 1 base and J gave up 2 bases, with 12 bases separating them. Germline assignment: CDR1 MNHNS and CDR2 SASEGT. The CDR3 covers 15 residues. CDR3 sequence: CASSEEEEVAYEQYF. CDR3 bases: TGTGCCAGCAGTGAAGAAGAGGAAGTAGCCTACGAGCAGTACTTC.

This clone appeared a few times. The chain joins TRBV29-1 to TRBJ2-7, with 10 bases identical to TRBD1. The V gene end was trimmed by 5 bases and the J gene end by 4 bases; junction bases not matched to a gene: 8. This CDR3 contains 14 residues. In germline, CDR1 is SQVTM, CDR2 ANQGSEA. The chain's CDR3 is CSVFFGTGVYEQYF. The DNA for the CDR3 is TGCAGCGTTTTTTTTGGGACAGGGGTGTACGAGCAGTACTTC.

The CDR3: CASSLTETEAFF. The CDR3 DNA follows: TGTGCCAGCAGCTTAACGGAGACTGAAGCTTTCTTT. V usage is TRBV13 and J usage is TRBJ1-1; D remains ambiguous. Germline V gene lookup returns CDR1 PRHDT and CDR2 FYEKMQ (reference sequence). V was cut by 2 bases and J by 5 bases, with 6 bases left in between. The CDR3 is made up of 12 amino acids.

The chain employs TRBV30 and TRBJ1-6; tentative D call: TRBD1 (6 bases). Trimming stripped 5 bases from V and 7 bases from J, with 24 bases between. The CDR3 is 17 residues long. Germline CDR1 GTSNPN, CDR2 SVGIG (reference sequence). The CDR3 DNA reads as TGTGCCTGGGAGGTCGGAAGTTGGGGGGCGTTGAATTCACCCCTCCACTTT. Its protein product is CAWEVGSWGALNSPLHF.

This clone was found once. This chain connects TRBV19 to TRBJ2-7; 7 bases agree with TRBD1. Per the germline V gene, CDR1 is LNHDA and CDR2 is SQIVND (reference sequence). The V segment lost 3 bases and the J segment 4 bases; nucleotides outside the gene matches: 3. The CDR3 has 13 amino acids. CDR3 in amino acids: CASSIYRGYEQYF. The CDR3 coding sequence is TGTGCCAGTAGTATCTACAGGGGATACGAGCAGTACTTC. Supplemented by reference TRBV19 and TRBJ2-7, the full variable domain reads DGGITQSPKYLFRKEGQNVTLSCEQNLNHDAMYWYRQDPGQGLRLIYYSQIVNDFQKGDIAEGYSVSREKKESFPLTVTSAQKNPTAFYLCASSIYRGYEQYFGPGTRLTVT.

This clone was seen only a few times. The CDR3 sequence: CAGKTGNQPQHF. The CDR3 DNA reads TGTGCCGGGAAAACAGGGAATCAGCCCCAGCATTTT. This chain uses TRBV19 with TRBJ1-5, with D possibly being TRBD1 (6 bases). CDR3 length equals 12 residues. Germline CDR1 and CDR2: LNHDA and SQIVND (reference sequence). V lost 11 bases, J lost 4 bases, and 12 bases lay in between.

This chain uses TRBV29-1 with TRBJ2-3, with 12 bases identical to TRBD2. Germline assignment: CDR1 SQVTM and CDR2 ANQGSEA. The CDR3 runs 17 residues. V shed 1 base, J shed 3 bases, and the junction held 8 bases outside the gene matches. CDR3 DNA: TGCAGCGTTGAAGGGCGACGGACTAGCGGGGAGACAGATACGCAGTATTTT. Translation: CSVEGRRTSGETDTQYF.

The chain is built from TRBV30 and TRBJ2-7, with 9 nucleotides matching TRBD2. V lost 4 bases to trimming and J lost 2 bases; unmatched junction nucleotides: 12. In germline, CDR1 is GTSNPN, CDR2 SVGIG (reference sequence). The CDR3 length is 16 residues. CDR3 protein: CAWNLLGLALPYEQYF. As DNA, the CDR3 is TGTGCCTGGAACCTGCTGGGACTAGCTCTCCCCTACGAGCAGTACTTC.

The V and J genes are TRBV29-1 and TRBJ1-1, with TRBD1 identical over 8 bases. The V and J ends lost 8 bases and 4 bases, in that order; junction bases with no gene match: 12. CDR1 and CDR2 from the germline V gene are SQVTM and ANQGSEA. The CDR3 contains 14 residues. The CDR3 DNA is TGCAGCTCTGGGGGATGGGGACAGGTCACTGAAGCTTTCTTT. Translated: CSSGGWGQVTEAFF.

The chain has TRBV27 and TRBJ1-4, with unresolved D. CDR3 length: 12 amino acids. In germline, CDR1 is MNHEY, CDR2 SMNVEV (reference sequence). The V gene lost 6 bases and the J gene lost 8 bases, with 10 bases spanning the gap. The CDR3 region is CASSMPGEKLFF. The CDR3 nucleotides are TGTGCCAGCAGCATGCCGGGGGAAAAACTGTTTTTT.

This clone appeared once. The chain employs TRBV6-1 and TRBJ1-2, with TRBD1 as a possible D gene (5 bases). Trimming removed 6 bases from V and 5 bases from J, with 16 bases in between. Germline-derived CDR1 and CDR2 are MNHNS and SASEGT. The CDR3 is 14 amino acids. The CDR3: CASRSDSRAYGYTF. The CDR3 DNA is TGTGCCAGCAGATCTGACAGCAGGGCTTATGGCTACACCTTC.

This rearrangement joins TRBV6-5 to TRBJ1-3; D not certain. Germline CDR1 MNHEY, CDR2 SVGAGI. The ends were cut back, 6 bases at V and 2 bases at J, with 2 bases in the middle. The CDR3 is 11 residues long. Here the CDR3 reads CASRTGNTIYF. CDR3 nucleotide sequence: TGTGCCAGCAGGACTGGAAACACCATATATTTT.

The rearrangement uses TRBV11-2 and TRBJ2-7, with D hard to call. From germline, CDR1 is SGHAT and CDR2 FQNNGV. V was shortened by 5 bases and J by 5 bases, with 10 bases between the two germline ends. This CDR3 is built from 12 residues. CDR3 nucleotide sequence: TGTGCCAGCAGCAATCCCCTGGACGAGCAGTACTTC. This translates into CASSNPLDEQYF.

This sequence joins TRBV5-1 and TRBJ1-2; the D is unclear. The CDR3 spans 13 residues. Germline CDR1 and CDR2: SGHRS and YFSETQ. V dropped 0 bases and J dropped 2 bases, with 5 bases sitting between them. The DNA for the CDR3 is TGCGCCAGCAGCTTGGAGTCCAACTATGGCTACACCTTC. It is translated as CASSLESNYGYTF.

This clone was detected a few times. J is TRBJ2-2 and V is TRBV7-9; D unresolved. Per germline, CDR1 SEHNR and CDR2 FQNEAQ (reference sequence). The length of the CDR3 is 14 residues. V lost 4 bases and J lost 7, with 13 bases in between. CDR3 residues: CASSSTHPDGELFF. The CDR3 DNA sequence: TGTGCCAGCAGCTCCACACATCCGGACGGGGAGCTGTTTTTT.

This clone has just one count. The rearrangement joins TRBV5-6 to TRBJ2-3; possible D gene TRBD2, 6 bases. Per the germline V gene, CDR1 is SGHDT and CDR2 is YYEEEE. The CDR3 sequence is 14 residues long. Trimming cost V 1 base and J 6 bases, with 12 bases left between them. CDR3 sequence reads: CASSLMEGVDTQYF. The CDR3 DNA sequence: TGTGCCAGCAGCTTGATGGAGGGTGTCGATACGCAGTATTTT.

This clone was picked up one time. The chain couples TRBV5-6 to TRBJ1-2; 7 bases align to TRBD1. The junction had 3 bases not matched to a gene; V was cut back by 4 bases and J by 0 bases. In germline, CDR1 is SGHDT, CDR2 YYEEEE. The CDR3 is 14 residues long. DNA of the CDR3: TGTGCCAGCAGCGAGGGACAGTCTAACTATGGCTACACCTTC. It codes for CASSEGQSNYGYTF.

The rearrangement links TRBV9 to TRBJ2-3; D gene unclear. This CDR3 is built from 15 residues. CDR1 and CDR2 (germline): SGDLS, YYNGEE. The V end was cut by 3 bases, the J end by 4 bases, with 15 bases between. CDR3 loop: CASSALQRAPDTQYF. CDR3 sequence (DNA): TGTGCCAGCAGCGCGTTGCAGCGAGCCCCAGATACGCAGTATTTT.

The gene calls are TRBV9 and TRBJ1-3; 11 bases match TRBD1. V lost 4 bases and J lost 14; bases outside the gene matches: 5. Germline V lookup: CDR1 SGDLS, CDR2 YYNGEE. The CDR3 length is 12 residues. The chain's CDR3 is CASSIRDRGLYF. CDR3 coding DNA: TGTGCCAGCAGCATCCGGGACAGGGGGTTATATTTT.

The chain carries TRBV29-1 and TRBJ2-7; 7 positions match TRBD2. Germline values: CDR1 SQVTM, CDR2 ANQGSEA. The V segment lost 7 bases and the J segment 3 bases; nucleotides outside the gene matches: 12. The CDR3 consists of 14 residues. The CDR3 sequence is CSAQGGANSYEQYF. The DNA of the CDR3 is TGCAGCGCCCAGGGAGGGGCGAATAGCTACGAGCAGTACTTC.

V gene TRBV27 combines with J gene TRBJ2-3; no clear D gene. CDR1 is MNHEY and CDR2 is SMNVEV in the germline V gene (reference sequence). CDR3 length equals 13 residues. Trimming stripped 6 bases from V and 6 bases from J, with 13 bases between. The CDR3 here is CASSRNGRDTQYF. In nucleotides, the CDR3 is TGTGCCAGCAGCCGAAATGGGCGCGATACGCAGTATTTT.

The J gene is TRBJ2-1, the V gene TRBV7-9; TRBD1 matches 9 bases. Germline CDR1 reads SEHNR; CDR2 reads FQNEAQ (reference sequence). With 5 bases clipped from V and 9 bases from J, the junction kept 11 bases outside the gene matches. This CDR3 spans 15 amino acids. The CDR3 here is CASSPTGTGILEQFF. Here the CDR3 DNA reads TGTGCCAGCAGCCCCACGGGGACAGGGATACTTGAGCAGTTCTTC.

The V call is TRBV28, the J call TRBJ1-5, with a weak D call TRBD1 (5 bases). Germline lookup yields CDR1 MDHEN and CDR2 SYDVKM. The V gene lost 1 base and the J gene lost 5 bases, with 12 bases spanning the gap. The CDR3 runs 15 residues. CDR3 coding DNA: TGTGCCAGCAGTTTATTCAGGGTGAGGGATCAGCCCCAGCATTTT. Protein product: CASSLFRVRDQPQHF. Combining the CDR3 with reference TRBV28 and TRBJ1-5 gives the whole variable domain DVKVTQSSRYLVKRTGEKVFLECVQDMDHENMFWYRQDPGLGLRLIYFSYDVKMKEKGDIPEGYSVSREKKERFSLILESASTNQTSMYLCASSLFRVRDQPQHFGDGTRLSIL.

This rearrangement joins TRBV5-1 to TRBJ2-7, with 8 bases fitting TRBD1. Germline V gene sequence: CDR1 SGHRS, CDR2 YFSETQ. J was trimmed by 1 base and V by 4 bases; bases with no gene match: 4. The CDR3 covers 14 residues. CDR3 coding DNA: TGCGCCAGCAGCCCTTGGACAGGGTCCTACGAGCAGTACTTC. It specifies CASSPWTGSYEQYF. Drawing the rest from reference TRBV5-1 and TRBJ2-7, the complete variable domain is KAGVTQTPRYLIKTRGQQVTLSCSPISGHRSVSWYQQTPGQGLQFLFEYFSETQRNKGNFPGRFSGRQFSNSRSEMNVSTLELGDSALYLCASSPWTGSYEQYFGPGTRLTVT.